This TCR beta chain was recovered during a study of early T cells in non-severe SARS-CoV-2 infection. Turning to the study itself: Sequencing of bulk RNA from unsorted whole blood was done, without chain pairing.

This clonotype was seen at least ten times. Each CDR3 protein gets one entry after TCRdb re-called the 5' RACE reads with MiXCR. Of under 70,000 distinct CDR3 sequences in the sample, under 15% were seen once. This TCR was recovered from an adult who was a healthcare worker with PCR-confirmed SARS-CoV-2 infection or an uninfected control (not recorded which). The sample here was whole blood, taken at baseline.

CDR3 loop: CASSRQAQSNQPQHF. For the CDR3, the DNA is TGTGCCAGCAGCCGACAGGCGCAGAGCAATCAGCCCCAGCATTTT. The chain joins TRBV7-2 to TRBJ1-5; D is possibly TRBD1 (6 bases). Trimming removed 5 bases from V and 1 base from J, with 12 bases in between. Germline CDR1 SGHTA, CDR2 FQGNSA. The CDR3 length is 15 residues.